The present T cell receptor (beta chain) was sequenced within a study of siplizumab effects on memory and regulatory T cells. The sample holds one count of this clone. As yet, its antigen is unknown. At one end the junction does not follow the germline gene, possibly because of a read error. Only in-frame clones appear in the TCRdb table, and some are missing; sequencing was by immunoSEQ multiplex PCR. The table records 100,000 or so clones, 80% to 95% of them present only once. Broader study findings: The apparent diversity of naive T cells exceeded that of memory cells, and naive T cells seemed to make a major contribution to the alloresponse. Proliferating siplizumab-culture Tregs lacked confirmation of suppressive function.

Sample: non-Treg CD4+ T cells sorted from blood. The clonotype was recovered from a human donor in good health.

The CDR3, as DNA: TGTGCCAGTAGTATAAGGCGACAGGGCCTTCTAAGCAACCAGCCCCAGCATTTT. It yields the protein CASSIRRQGLLSNQPQHF. V is TRBV19 and J is TRBJ1-5, with TRBD1 identical over 7 bases. The CDR3 is 18 residues long. In germline, CDR1 is LNHDA, CDR2 SQIVND (reference sequence). Full variable domain (rest looked up from reference TRBV19 and TRBJ1-5): DGGITQSPKYLFRKEGQNVTLSCEQNLNHDAMYWYRQDPGQGLRLIYYSQIVNDFQKGDIAEGYSVSREKKESFPLTVTSAQKNPTAFYLCASSIRRQGLLSNQPQHFGDGTRLSIL.